This is a list of T cell receptor beta chains from one sample in a study of CD4 and CD8 cells across lung adenocarcinoma regions. TCRdb redid the calling of the PCR reads with MiXCR, one entry per CDR3 protein. The sample has 7,500 to 10,000 distinct CDR3 sequences; around 43% are singletons. The sequencing input was CD4+ T cells from the margin of a lung tumor. The receptors come from a female donor with lung adenocarcinoma. The CD4 and CD8 labels of this study may be unreliable. Both conserved end residues are part of each CDR3. Each record gives: J gene, V gene, D gene, clone size, CDR3 DNA, CDR3 protein. D genes are given only for firm matches. Size is omitted from some rows. Given values are once, few, many or a class for expanded clones.

J: TRBJ2-1
V: TRBV12-5
D: NA
size: many
DNA: TGTGCTAGTGGAGAGGGAAGTGGTGGAGCTGAGCAGTTCTTC
CDR3: CASGEGSGGAEQFF

J: TRBJ2-7
V: TRBV6-1
D: TRBD1
size: NA
DNA: TGTGCCAGCCAGGACGCACAGGGGAACAATGGCGAGCAGTACTTC
CDR3: CASQDAQGNNGEQYF

J: TRBJ2-1
V: TRBV7-6
D: TRBD1
size: medium-sized
DNA: TGTGCCAGCAGCTTTTTGACAGGGGATGCATTCAATGAGCAGTTCTTC
CDR3: CASSFLTGDAFNEQFF

J: TRBJ2-2
V: TRBV10-3
D: NA
size: NA
DNA: TGTGCCATCAGTGAGCGGGAGAACACCGGGGAGCTGTTTTTT
CDR3: CAISERENTGELFF

J: TRBJ2-3
V: TRBV4-1
D: NA
size: many
DNA: TGCGCCAGCAGCCAAGTTATGTTGGGAGATACGCAGTATTTT
CDR3: CASSQVMLGDTQYF

J: TRBJ2-7
V: TRBV7-2
D: TRBD2
size: NA
DNA: TGTGCCAGCAGCTTAAGGGCTAGCGGGGGGACCTACGAGCAGTACTTC
CDR3: CASSLRASGGTYEQYF

J: TRBJ2-1
V: TRBV6-4
D: NA
size: medium-sized
DNA: TGTGCCAGCAGTGAAAGCCTAGTAGCGTTCGGTGAGCAGTTCTTC
CDR3: CASSESLVAFGEQFF

J: TRBJ2-1
V: TRBV27
D: TRBD1
size: many
DNA: TGTGCCAGCAGTTTAAAGGGGGCAGCGACCTACAATGAGCAGTTCTTC
CDR3: CASSLKGAATYNEQFF

J: TRBJ2-7
V: TRBV6-1
D: TRBD2
size: few
DNA: TGTGCCAGCAGTCAAACTAGCGGGAGGGCCTACGAGCAGTACTTC
CDR3: CASSQTSGRAYEQYF

J: TRBJ2-7
V: TRBV6-1
D: NA
size: NA
DNA: TGTGCCAGCGCCTTTGAGGGCTTCCATACCTACGAGCAGTACTTC
CDR3: CASAFEGFHTYEQYF

J: TRBJ2-1
V: TRBV6-2/TRBV6-3
D: NA
size: few
DNA: TGTGCCAGCAGTCGGGGCCAGCACAGTGAGCAGTTCTTC
CDR3: CASSRGQHSEQFF

J: TRBJ1-4
V: TRBV6-1
D: TRBD1
size: NA
DNA: TGTGCCAGCAGTGAAAGGACAGGGGGCGCGGAAAAACTGTTTTTT
CDR3: CASSERTGGAEKLFF

J: TRBJ2-1
V: TRBV6-1
D: TRBD1
size: NA
DNA: TGTGCCAGCAGACACGACAGGGGTCTAAGTGGTTACAATGAGCAGTTCTTC
CDR3: CASRHDRGLSGYNEQFF

J: TRBJ2-5
V: TRBV25-1
D: NA
size: few
DNA: TGTGCCAGCAGTGATCCTAGGGGGGCCGGAGAGACCCAGTACTTC
CDR3: CASSDPRGAGETQYF

J: TRBJ2-1
V: TRBV12-3/TRBV12-4
D: NA
size: few
DNA: TGTGCCAGCAGTTTGCTTAGGACTACCCTCCACAATGAGCAGTTCTTC
CDR3: CASSLLRTTLHNEQFF

J: TRBJ2-4
V: TRBV10-3
D: NA
size: NA
DNA: TGTGCCGGGGGGCTCGGGGGGCTAGACAAAGAGACTCAGTACTTC
CDR3: CAGGLGGLDKETQYF

J: TRBJ1-1
V: TRBV27
D: NA
size: NA
DNA: TGTGCCAGCAGTCTTGGTAGGGCAGGCACTGAAGCTTTCTTT
CDR3: CASSLGRAGTEAFF

J: TRBJ2-5
V: TRBV15
D: NA
size: NA
DNA: TGTGCCCAGATAATTAAAAAAAAATTT
CDR3: CAQIIKKKF